The sequence of this T cell receptor beta chain was determined in a study of blood T cell repertoires in COVID-19 (dated by TCRdb to 2018 to 2021). With respect to the entire study: Samples from collaborators originated in the United States, Italy and Spain and spanned both the acute and convalescent phases of COVID-19. Sample metadata almost always included a de-identified subject ID, COVID-19 status, age in years and sex. The samples were drawn from two sources: the first 160 participants of the ongoing ImmuneRACE study, and some 1,300 subjects contributed by 6 global collaborators. Where available, HLA class I and class II types were taken from metadata supplied by the sample provider and were not determined by assay-based typing. The repertoires were released in a freely available public database intended as a resource for research on the immune response to SARS-CoV-2. Deeply sampled blood TCRbeta repertoires from subjects exposed to, actively infected with, or recovered from COVID-19 were included in the dataset. The prospective study material was composed of cDNA or gDNA derived from T cells, B-cell-depleted T cells, or PBMCs.

What the authors observed across the whole study: The amount of clinical and demographic metadata varied by source and participant and was provided uncurated.

Collaborating institutions collected whole blood in K2EDTA tubes following their own protocols. Collaborator samples were shipped for TCRbeta analysis as frozen whole blood, isolated PBMCs, or DNA extracted from either sample type. V lost 3 bases and J lost 5 bases, and the count of bases not matched to a germline gene is 6. As encoded in the germline V gene, CDR1 is KGHSH while CDR2 is LQKENI. There are 15 amino acids in the CDR3, from cysteine to phenylalanine inclusive. The kept DNA is CDR3 alone, 45 bases in frame from the first base. The immunoSEQ Assay, a bias-controlled multiplex PCR, was used to amplify TCRbeta CDR3 regions from genomic DNA. In the source study's methods: Within the assay, amplification of reference gene primers was used to estimate how many nucleated cells each sample contained. To quantify the absolute abundance of each unique TCRbeta CDR3 rearrangement, sequence reads were collapsed and filtered. Productive Simpson clonality was computed per sample as the square root of Simpson's diversity index over productive rearrangements. Here the immuneACCESS table is served through TCRdb, limited to in-frame sequences with V and J called. Missing clones are a known gap in these copies; in checked studies unresolved V genes cover under half, and the rest lacks a known reason. V and J calls and clone size are copied from that table; D and trimming were computed from the DNA. In this sample the table shows 400,000 to 550,000 clones, around 89% of which occur a single time. The top ten constitute over 4% of the sample.

This clone appeared once. No antigen is known for it. The sample holds no much larger clone one base away, and base qualities are not on file. The chain is encoded by TRBV18 joined to TRBJ2-5, and TRBD1 aligns with 10 junction nucleotides. The receptor was derived from a young woman with acute or convalescent COVID-19. Sequencing was done on a sample of peripheral blood. The CDR3 region reads CASSPGQGNMETQYF. The bases read TGTGCCAGCTCACCGGGACAGGGGAATATGGAGACCCAGTACTTC.